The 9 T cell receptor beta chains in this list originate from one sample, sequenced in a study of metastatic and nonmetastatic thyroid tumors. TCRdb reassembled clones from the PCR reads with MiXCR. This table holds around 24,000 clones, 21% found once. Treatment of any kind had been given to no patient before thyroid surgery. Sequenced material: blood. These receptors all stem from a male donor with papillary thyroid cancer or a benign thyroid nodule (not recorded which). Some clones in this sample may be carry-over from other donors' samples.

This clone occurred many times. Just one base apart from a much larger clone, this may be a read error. The CDR3 loop is CASSLRSGTLRF. CDR3 sequence (DNA): TGTGCCAGCAGTTTGAGAAGTGGGACTCTTAGGTTC. V is TRBV28 and J is TRBJ2-7, with a possible D match to TRBD2 (6 bases). The CDR3 contains 12 residues. The germline CDR1 and CDR2 sequences are MDHEN and SYDVKM.

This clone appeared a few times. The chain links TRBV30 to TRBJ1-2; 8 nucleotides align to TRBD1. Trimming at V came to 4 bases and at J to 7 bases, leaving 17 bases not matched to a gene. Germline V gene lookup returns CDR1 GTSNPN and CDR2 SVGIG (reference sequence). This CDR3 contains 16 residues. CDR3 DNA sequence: TGTGCCTGGACGCGGACAGGGCCCAGCGCACTTTCTGGCTACACCTTC. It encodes CAWTRTGPSALSGYTF.

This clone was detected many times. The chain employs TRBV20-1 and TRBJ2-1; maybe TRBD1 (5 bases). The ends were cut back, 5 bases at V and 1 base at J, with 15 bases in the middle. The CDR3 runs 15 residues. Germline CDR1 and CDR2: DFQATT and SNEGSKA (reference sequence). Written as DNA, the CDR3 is TGCAGTGCTGTGGATGGGCAGGGATCCTACAATGAGCAGTTCTTC. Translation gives CSAVDGQGSYNEQFF.

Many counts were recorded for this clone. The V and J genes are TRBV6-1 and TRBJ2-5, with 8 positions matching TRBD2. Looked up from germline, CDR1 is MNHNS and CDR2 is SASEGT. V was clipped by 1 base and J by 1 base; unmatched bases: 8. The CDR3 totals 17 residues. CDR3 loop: CASSEVGSGRSQETQYF. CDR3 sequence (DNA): TGTGCCAGCAGTGAAGTTGGCAGCGGGAGAAGCCAAGAGACCCAGTACTTC.

The CDR3 reads CASSARTANYGYTF. The DNA of the CDR3 is TGTGCCAGCAGTGCCCGGACTGCGAACTATGGCTACACCTTC. V gene TRBV6-4 combines with J gene TRBJ1-2, with D unresolved. Germline V lookup: CDR1 MRHNA, CDR2 SNTAGT. V was trimmed by 4 bases and J by 2 bases, leaving 11 bases between them. The CDR3 has 14 residues.

CDR3 in amino acids: CASSWDRVYEQYF. In DNA form, the CDR3 reads TGTGCCAGCAGCTGGGACAGGGTCTACGAGCAGTACTTC. The rearrangement links TRBV7-2 to TRBJ2-7; 9 bases match TRBD1. The germline gives CDR1 SGHTA, CDR2 FQGNSA. The V segment lost 4 bases and the J segment 3 bases; nucleotides outside the gene matches: 1. The CDR3 contains 13 residues. Complete variable domain (other parts from reference TRBV7-2 and TRBJ2-7): GAGVSQSPSNKVTEKGKDVELRCDPISGHTALYWYRQSLGQGLEFLIYFQGNSAPDKSGLPSDRFSAERTGGSVSTLTIQRTQQEDSAVYLCASSWDRVYEQYFGPGTRLTVT.

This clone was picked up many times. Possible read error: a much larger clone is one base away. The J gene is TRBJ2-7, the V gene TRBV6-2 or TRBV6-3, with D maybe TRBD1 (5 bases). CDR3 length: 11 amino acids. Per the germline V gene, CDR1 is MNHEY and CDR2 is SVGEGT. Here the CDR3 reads CASTQGYEQCF. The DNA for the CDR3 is TGTGCCAGCACGCAGGGCTACGAGCAGTGCTTC.

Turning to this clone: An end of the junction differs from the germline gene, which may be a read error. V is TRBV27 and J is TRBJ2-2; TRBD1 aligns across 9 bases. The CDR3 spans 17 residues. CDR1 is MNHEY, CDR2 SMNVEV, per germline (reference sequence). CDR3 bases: TGTGCCAGCAGTTTATGGGGGACAGGGTGCGGCACCGGTGAGCTGTTTTTT. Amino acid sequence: CASSLWGTGCGTGELFF.

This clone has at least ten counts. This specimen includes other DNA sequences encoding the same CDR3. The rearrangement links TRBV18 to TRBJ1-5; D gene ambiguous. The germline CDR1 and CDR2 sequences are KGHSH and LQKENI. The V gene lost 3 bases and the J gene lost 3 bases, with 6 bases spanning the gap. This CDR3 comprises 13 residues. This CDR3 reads CASSPFSNQPQHF. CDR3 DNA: TGTGCCAGCTCACCGTTTTCCAATCAGCCCCAGCATTTT.